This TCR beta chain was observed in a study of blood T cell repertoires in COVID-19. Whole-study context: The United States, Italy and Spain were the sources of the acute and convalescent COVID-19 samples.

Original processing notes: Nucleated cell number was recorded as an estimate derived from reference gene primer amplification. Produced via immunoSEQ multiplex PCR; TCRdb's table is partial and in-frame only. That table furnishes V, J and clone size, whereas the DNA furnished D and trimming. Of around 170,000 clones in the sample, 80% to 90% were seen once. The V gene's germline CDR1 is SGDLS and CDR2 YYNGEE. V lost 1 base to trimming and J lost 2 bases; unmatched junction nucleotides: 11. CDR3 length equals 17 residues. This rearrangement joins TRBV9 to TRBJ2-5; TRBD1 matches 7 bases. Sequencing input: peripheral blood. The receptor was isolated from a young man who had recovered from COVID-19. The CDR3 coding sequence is TGTGCCAGCAGCGTATCCCCCGAGGGGGCGGCACAAGAGACCCAGTACTTC. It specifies CASSVSPEGAAQETQYF.